These 10 T cell receptor beta chains originate from one sample sequenced in a study of spatial heterogeneity in lung cancer. TCRdb processed the 5' RACE reads anew with MiXCR; each CDR3 protein has one entry. This table has over 40,000 distinct CDR3 sequences, roughly 12% appearing once. Time point in this sample: blood at routine non-recurrence follow-up after resection. The sequences come from PBMCs, collected at follow-up. The source is a male donor with early-stage non-small cell lung cancer.

At least ten counts were recorded for this clonotype. The chain couples TRBV29-1 to TRBJ2-7, with TRBD1 matching over 9 bases. CDR1 is SQVTM, CDR2 ANQGSEA, per germline. V dropped 5 bases and J dropped 6; count of bases not matched to a gene: 8. This CDR3 has 13 amino acids. Here the CDR3 reads CSVLGTGISEQYF. The CDR3 nucleotides are TGCAGCGTTCTCGGGACAGGGATTAGCGAGCAGTACTTC.

The genes are TRBV5-4 and TRBJ2-7; D remains ambiguous. This CDR3 contains 14 residues. The germline V gene has CDR1 SGHNT and CDR2 YYREEE (reference sequence). Deletions cut 0 bases from V and 7 bases from J, with 14 bases between. CDR3 coding DNA: TGTGCCAGCAGCTTGGATAGAAGCCCCGGAGAGCAGTACTTC. Amino acids: CASSLDRSPGEQYF.

There are a few counts of this clonotype. V usage is TRBV7-2 and J usage is TRBJ2-7; the D is unclear. Trimming removed 3 bases from V and 3 bases from J, with 9 bases in between. CDR1 SGHTA and CDR2 FQGNSA come from the germline V gene. The CDR3 length is 13 residues. The CDR3 region has the DNA TGTGCCAGCAGCTTTCAACCCGGCTACGAGCAGTACTTC. As protein: CASSFQPGYEQYF.

Regarding this clonotype: This may come from a read error, since a much larger clone is one base off. No conserved phenylalanine or tryptophan is present at the end of the CDR3, so a read error is the likely explanation. The genes are TRBV7-9 and TRBJ2-7; TRBD1 matches at 10 bases. With V trimmed by 4 bases and J by 2 bases, 11 bases remained unmatched. CDR1 is SEHNR and CDR2 is FQNEAQ in the germline V gene (reference sequence). The CDR3 has 17 amino acids. In DNA, the CDR3 is TGTGCCAGCAGCTCCCAAGGGTGGGGACAGGGGACCTACGAGCAGTACTAC. Its protein is CASSSQGWGQGTYEQYY.

This clonotype was recorded many times. The CDR3 DNA is TGCAGCGAGCGATCAGATACGCAGTATTTT. Amino acids: CSERSDTQYF. The rearrangement links TRBV20-1 to TRBJ2-3, with D uncertain. This CDR3 is 10 amino acids long. CDR1 DFQATT and CDR2 SNEGSKA come from the germline V gene (reference sequence).

The chain joins TRBV27 to TRBJ2-5; D is unresolved. The CDR3 has 13 amino acids. The germline gives CDR1 MNHEY, CDR2 SMNVEV (reference sequence). V was pared by 0 bases and J by 0 bases, with 2 bases between. CDR3 in amino acids: CASSLSYQETQYF. CDR3 coding DNA: TGTGCCAGCAGTTTATCGTACCAAGAGACCCAGTACTTC.

This clonotype was observed a handful of times. The chain uses TRBV7-9 and TRBJ2-7, with 7 bases aligning to TRBD1. The CDR3 consists of 15 residues. Looked up from germline, CDR1 is SEHNR and CDR2 is FQNEAQ (reference sequence). The junction had 8 bases not matched to a gene; V was cut back by 6 bases and J by 0 bases. In DNA form, the CDR3 reads TGTGCCAGCAGTTCGGGACAGACAACCTCCTACGAGCAGTACTTC. This codes for CASSSGQTTSYEQYF. The full variable domain, its missing parts supplied by reference TRBV7-9 and TRBJ2-7, is DTGVSQNPRHKITKRGQNVTFRCDPISEHNRLYWYRQTLGQGPEFLTYFQNEAQLEKSRLLSDRFSAERPKGSFSTLEIQRTEQGDSAMYLCASSSGQTTSYEQYFGPGTRLTVT.

This clonotype was recorded at least ten times. The chain carries TRBV5-1 and TRBJ2-2; the match to TRBD2 covers 7 bases. The CDR3 is made up of 16 amino acids. The germline gives CDR1 SGHRS, CDR2 YFSETQ. The V segment lost 2 bases and the J segment 0 bases; nucleotides outside the gene matches: 4. The DNA of the CDR3 is TGCGCCAGCAGCTTTCTACTAGCGACGAACACCGGGGAGCTGTTTTTT. The encoded protein is CASSFLLATNTGELFF.

This clonotype has ten or more counts. The chain couples TRBV7-9 to TRBJ2-3, with D perhaps TRBD1 (6 bases). The length of the CDR3 is 13 residues. Trimming pared 2 bases from V and 4 bases from J, leaving 7 bases between. Germline V gene lookup returns CDR1 SEHNR and CDR2 FQNEAQ (reference sequence). The chain's CDR3 is CASSLTGPDTQYF. CDR3 coding DNA: TGTGCCAGCAGCTTAACAGGGCCAGATACGCAGTATTTT.

Only a few counts were recorded for this clonotype. The chain couples TRBV6-6 to TRBJ2-3; TRBD2 matches 13 bases. With V trimmed by 1 base and J by 8 bases, 6 bases remained unmatched. The CDR3 runs 16 residues. Germline loops: CDR1 MNHNY, CDR2 SVGAGI (reference sequence). CDR3 sequence: CASSYLTSGGIATQYF. The CDR3 coding sequence is TGTGCCAGCAGTTACTTGACTAGCGGGGGGATAGCTACGCAGTATTTT.